The rows below give T cell receptor beta chains drawn from one sample of a study of draining lymph node invasion in breast cancer. MiXCR, run by TCRdb on the bulk RNA-seq reads, gives a single entry per CDR3 protein. This sample has around 3,500 distinct CDR3 sequences, with around 84% found just once. The sequenced sample consisted of sorted memory CD4+ effector T cells from a lymph node. The receptor source for this set is a female donor with luminal breast cancer. The CDR3 runs from the conserved cysteine through the conserved F or W. D genes are given only for firm matches. Clone size, where shown, is once, few, many, or a class for clones that have expanded.

cdr3_aa	cdr3_nt	j_call	d_call	v_call	clone_size
CASSLEGGEQYF	TGTGCCAGCAGCCTGGAGGGAGGCGAGCAGTACTTC	TRBJ2-7	.	TRBV12-3/TRBV12-4	.
CASSLALGGNQPQHF	TGTGCCAGCAGCCTGGCTCTGGGGGGCAATCAGCCCCAGCATTTT	TRBJ1-5	.	TRBV12-3/TRBV12-4	.
CASSLGGASGIHTGELFF	TGTGCCAGCAGTTTGGGAGGAGCTAGCGGGATTCACACCGGGGAGCTGTTTTTT	TRBJ2-2	TRBD2	TRBV12-3/TRBV12-4	.
CASSTRGIGELFF	TGCGCCAGCAGTACCAGGGGCATCGGGGAGCTGTTTTTT	TRBJ2-2	.	TRBV5-1	.
CASSYLDSARIQYF	TGTGCCAGCAGTTACCTGGACTCCGCCCGCATTCAGTACTTC	TRBJ2-4	.	TRBV6-2/TRBV6-3	.
CASSQTGGEAFF	TGTGCCAGCAGCCAGACAGGCGGTGAAGCTTTCTTT	TRBJ1-1	.	TRBV7-2	few
CASSWHSGNTIYF	TGTGCCAGCAGTTGGCACAGTGGAAACACCATATATTTT	TRBJ1-3	.	TRBV6-5	.
CASSSLAPGELFF	TGTGCCAGCAGCTCGCTAGCTCCCGGGGAGCTGTTTTTT	TRBJ2-2	.	TRBV7-3	.
CSVSRPETGLGNTIYF	TGCAGCGTCTCACGACCGGAAACAGGGCTAGGAAACACCATATATTTT	TRBJ1-3	.	TRBV29-1	.
CASSSGLAAFSYNEQFF	TGTGCCAGCAGCTCAGGACTAGCGGCCTTCTCCTACAATGAGCAGTTCTTC	TRBJ2-1	TRBD2	TRBV11-2	.
CASSQGEVIEAFF	TGTGCCAGCAGCCAGGGGGAAGTAATTGAAGCTTTCTTT	TRBJ1-1	.	TRBV3-1	.
CASSLVDGRDTQYF	TGTGCCAGCAGCTTAGTTGACGGGCGAGATACGCAGTATTTT	TRBJ2-3	.	TRBV11-2	few
CASSLGATGGVHEQYF	TGTGCCAGCAGCTTAGGGGCGACAGGGGGGGTCCACGAGCAGTACTTC	TRBJ2-7	TRBD1	TRBV11-1	.
CASRGASGSFSYNEQFF	TGCGCCAGCAGGGGGGCTAGCGGGAGTTTCTCCTACAATGAGCAGTTCTTC	TRBJ2-1	TRBD2	TRBV10-2	.
CSVEDRRETQFF	TGCAGCGTTGAAGATCGGCGGGAGACGCAGTTCTTC	TRBJ2-1	TRBD2	TRBV29-1	.
CASSGGTDPLNYGYTF	TGTGCCAGCAGCGGCGGGACAGACCCTCTAAACTATGGCTACACCTTC	TRBJ1-2	TRBD1	TRBV7-9	.
CASSPPPGTSGRRAEQYF	TGTGCCAGCTCACCACCCCCCGGGACTAGCGGGCGGAGGGCCGAGCAGTACTTC	TRBJ2-7	TRBD2	TRBV18	.
CGVDAYNEQFF	TGCGGAGTGGACGCCTACAATGAGCAGTTCTTC	TRBJ2-1	.	TRBV20-1	.
CASSPRQGEGEKLFF	TGTGCCAGCAGTCCACGACAGGGAGAAGGTGAAAAACTGTTTTTT	TRBJ1-4	TRBD1	TRBV12-3/TRBV12-4	few
CASSVQGPNTEAFF	TGTGCCAGCAGTGTACAGGGGCCTAACACTGAAGCTTTCTTT	TRBJ1-1	TRBD1	TRBV27	.
CASSYVANGYTF	TGTGCCAGCAGCTACGTCGCGAATGGCTACACCTTC	TRBJ1-2	.	TRBV5-6	.
CASSRFWGTTYNEQFF	TGTGCCAGTAGTCGATTTTGGGGTACTACCTACAATGAGCAGTTCTTC	TRBJ2-1	.	TRBV19	.
CASSQIASNDEQFF	TGCGCCAGCAGCCAAATAGCGAGTAATGATGAGCAGTTCTTC	TRBJ2-1	.	TRBV4-3	.
CAISARSSYEQYF	TGTGCCATCAGTGCCCGGAGCTCCTACGAGCAGTACTTC	TRBJ2-7	.	TRBV10-3	.
CASSYRARGYTF	TGTGCCAGCAGCTACAGGGCTCGCGGCTACACCTTC	TRBJ1-2	.	TRBV12-3/TRBV12-4	once
CASSFTSNQVYEQYF	TGCGCCAGCAGCTTTACTTCGAACCAAGTCTACGAGCAGTACTTC	TRBJ2-7	.	TRBV5-1	once
CASSQLGNEQFF	TGTGCCAGCAGCCAACTAGGCAATGAGCAGTTCTTC	TRBJ2-1	.	TRBV6-5	.